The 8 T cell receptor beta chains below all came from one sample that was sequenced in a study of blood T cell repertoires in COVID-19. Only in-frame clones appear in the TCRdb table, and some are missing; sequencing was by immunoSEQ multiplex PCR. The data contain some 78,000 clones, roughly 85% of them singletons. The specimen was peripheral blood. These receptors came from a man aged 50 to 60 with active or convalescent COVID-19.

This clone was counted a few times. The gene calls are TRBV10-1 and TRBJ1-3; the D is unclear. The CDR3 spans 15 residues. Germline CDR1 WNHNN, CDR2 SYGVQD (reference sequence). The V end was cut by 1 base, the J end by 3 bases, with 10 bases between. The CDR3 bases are TGCGCCAGCAGTGAGTACGGAGAGAATGGAAACACCATATATTTT. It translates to CASSEYGENGNTIYF.

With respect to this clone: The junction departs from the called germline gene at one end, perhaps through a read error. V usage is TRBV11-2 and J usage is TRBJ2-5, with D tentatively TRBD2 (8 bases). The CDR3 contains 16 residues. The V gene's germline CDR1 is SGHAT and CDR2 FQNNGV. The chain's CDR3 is CASSLEGLAQGGTQYF. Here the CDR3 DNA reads TGTGCCAGCAGCCTAGAAGGACTAGCCCAGGGGGGGACCCAGTACTTC. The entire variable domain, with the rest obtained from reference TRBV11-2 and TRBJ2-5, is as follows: EAGVAQSPRYKIIEKRQSVAFWCNPISGHATLYWYQQILGQGPKLLIQFQNNGVVDDSQLPKDRFSAERLKGVDSTLKIQPAKLEDSAVYLCASSLEGLAQGGTQYFGPGTRLLVL.

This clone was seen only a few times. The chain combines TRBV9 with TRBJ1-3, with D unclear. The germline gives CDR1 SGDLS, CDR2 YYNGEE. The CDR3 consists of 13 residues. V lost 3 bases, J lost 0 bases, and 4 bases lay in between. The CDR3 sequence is CASSAISGNTIYF. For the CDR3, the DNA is TGTGCCAGCAGCGCCATCTCTGGAAACACCATATATTTT.

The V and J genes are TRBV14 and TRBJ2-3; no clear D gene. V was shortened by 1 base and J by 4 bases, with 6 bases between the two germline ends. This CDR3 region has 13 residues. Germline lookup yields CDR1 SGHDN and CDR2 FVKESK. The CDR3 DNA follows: TGTGCCAGCAGCCAAGTCCGGGCAGATACGCAGTATTTT. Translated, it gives CASSQVRADTQYF.

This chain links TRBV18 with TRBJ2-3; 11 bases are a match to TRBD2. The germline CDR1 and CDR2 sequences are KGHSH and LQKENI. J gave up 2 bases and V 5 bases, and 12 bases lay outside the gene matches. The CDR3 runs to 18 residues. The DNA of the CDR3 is TGTGCCAGCTCATTAACGGGACTAGCGGAAATAAACACAGATACGCAGTATTTT. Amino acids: CASSLTGLAEINTDTQYF.

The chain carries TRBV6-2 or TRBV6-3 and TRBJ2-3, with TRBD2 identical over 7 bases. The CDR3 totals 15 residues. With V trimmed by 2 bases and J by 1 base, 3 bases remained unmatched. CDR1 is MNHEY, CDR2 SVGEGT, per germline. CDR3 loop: CASSYTSVGTDTQYF. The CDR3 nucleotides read TGTGCCAGCAGTTACACTAGCGTGGGCACAGATACGCAGTATTTT.

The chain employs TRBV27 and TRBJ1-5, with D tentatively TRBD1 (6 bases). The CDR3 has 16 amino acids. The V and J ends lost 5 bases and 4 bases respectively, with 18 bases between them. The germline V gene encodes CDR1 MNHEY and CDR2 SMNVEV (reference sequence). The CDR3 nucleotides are TGTGCCAGCAGTCCAAACAGGGTAAACACTAATCAGCCCCAGCATTTT. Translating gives CASSPNRVNTNQPQHF.

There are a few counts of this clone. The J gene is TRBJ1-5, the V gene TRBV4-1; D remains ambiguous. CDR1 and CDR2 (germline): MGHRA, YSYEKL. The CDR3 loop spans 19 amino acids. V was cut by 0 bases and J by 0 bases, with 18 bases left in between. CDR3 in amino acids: CASSQDSGVNLLSNQPQHF. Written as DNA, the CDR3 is TGCGCCAGCAGCCAAGATAGCGGTGTAAATTTGCTTAGCAATCAGCCCCAGCATTTT.